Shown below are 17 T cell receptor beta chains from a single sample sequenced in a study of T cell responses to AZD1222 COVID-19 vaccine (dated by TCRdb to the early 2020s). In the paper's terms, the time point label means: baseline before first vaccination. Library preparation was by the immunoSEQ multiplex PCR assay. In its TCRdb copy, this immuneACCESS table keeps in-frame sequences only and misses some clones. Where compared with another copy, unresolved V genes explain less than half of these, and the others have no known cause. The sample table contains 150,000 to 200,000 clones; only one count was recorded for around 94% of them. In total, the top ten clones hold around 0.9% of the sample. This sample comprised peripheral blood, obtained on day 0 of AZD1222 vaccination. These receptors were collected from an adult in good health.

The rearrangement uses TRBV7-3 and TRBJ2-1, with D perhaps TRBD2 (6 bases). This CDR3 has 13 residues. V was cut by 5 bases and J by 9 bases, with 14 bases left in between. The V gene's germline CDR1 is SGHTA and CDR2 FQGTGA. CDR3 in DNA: TGTGCCAGCAGCAACGACCGGAGGGGTGAGCAGTTCTTC. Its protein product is CASSNDRRGEQFF.

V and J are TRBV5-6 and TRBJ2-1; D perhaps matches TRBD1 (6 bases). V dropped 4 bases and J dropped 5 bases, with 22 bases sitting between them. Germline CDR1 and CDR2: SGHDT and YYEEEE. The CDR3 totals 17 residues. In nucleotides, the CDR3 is TGTGCCAGCAGCCCCAGGGCAATTTCAGGGGACCACAATGAGCAGTTCTTC. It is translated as CASSPRAISGDHNEQFF. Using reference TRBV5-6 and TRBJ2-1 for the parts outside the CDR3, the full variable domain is DAGVTQSPTHLIKTRGQQVTLRCSPKSGHDTVSWYQQALGQGPQFIFQYYEEEERQRGNFPDRFSGHQFPNYSSELNVNALLLGDSALYLCASSPRAISGDHNEQFFGPGTRLTVL.

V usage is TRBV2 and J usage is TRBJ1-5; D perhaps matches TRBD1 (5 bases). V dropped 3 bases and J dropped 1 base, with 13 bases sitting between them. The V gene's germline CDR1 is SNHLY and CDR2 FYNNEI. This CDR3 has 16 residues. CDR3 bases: TGTGCCAGCAGTGAGGATAGGGGCAGAAGCAATCAGCCCCAGCATTTT. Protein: CASSEDRGRSNQPQHF.

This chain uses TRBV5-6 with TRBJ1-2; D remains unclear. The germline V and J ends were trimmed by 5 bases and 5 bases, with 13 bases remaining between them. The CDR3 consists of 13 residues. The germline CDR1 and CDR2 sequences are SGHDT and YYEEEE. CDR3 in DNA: TGTGCCAGCAGAGGGTGGGTCGGTTATGGCTACACCTTC. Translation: CASRGWVGYGYTF.

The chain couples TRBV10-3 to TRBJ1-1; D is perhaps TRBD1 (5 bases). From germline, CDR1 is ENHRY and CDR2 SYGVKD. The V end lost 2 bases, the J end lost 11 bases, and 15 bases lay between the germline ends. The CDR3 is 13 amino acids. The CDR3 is CAISEGRGFGAFF. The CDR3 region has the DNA TGTGCCATCAGTGAGGGTCGGGGCTTCGGGGCTTTCTTT.

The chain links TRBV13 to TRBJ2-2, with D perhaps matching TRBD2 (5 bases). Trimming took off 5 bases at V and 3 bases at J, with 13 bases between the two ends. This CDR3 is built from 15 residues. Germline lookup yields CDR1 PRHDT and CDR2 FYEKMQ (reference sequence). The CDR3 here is CASSPTGSHTGELFF. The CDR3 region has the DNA TGTGCCAGCAGCCCCACGGGATCCCACACCGGGGAGCTGTTTTTT.

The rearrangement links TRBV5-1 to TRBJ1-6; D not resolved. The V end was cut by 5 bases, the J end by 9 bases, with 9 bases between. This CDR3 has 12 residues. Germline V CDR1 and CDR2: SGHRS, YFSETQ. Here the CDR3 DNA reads TGCGCCAGCAGACAACCTGGTTCACCCCTCCACTTT. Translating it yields CASRQPGSPLHF.

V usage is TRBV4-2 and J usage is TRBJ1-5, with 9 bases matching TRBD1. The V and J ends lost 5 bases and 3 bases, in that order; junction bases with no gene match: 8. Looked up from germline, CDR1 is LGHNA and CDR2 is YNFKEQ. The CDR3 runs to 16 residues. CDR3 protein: CASSVRDREPNQPQHF. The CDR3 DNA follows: TGTGCCAGCAGCGTCCGGGACAGGGAACCCAATCAGCCCCAGCATTTT.

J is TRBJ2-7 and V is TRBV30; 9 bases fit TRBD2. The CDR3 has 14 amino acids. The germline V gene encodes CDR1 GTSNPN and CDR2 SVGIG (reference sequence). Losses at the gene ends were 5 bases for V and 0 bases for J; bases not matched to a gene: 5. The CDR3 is CAWGSGGSSYEQYF. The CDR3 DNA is TGTGCCTGGGGCAGCGGGGGGAGCTCCTACGAGCAGTACTTC.

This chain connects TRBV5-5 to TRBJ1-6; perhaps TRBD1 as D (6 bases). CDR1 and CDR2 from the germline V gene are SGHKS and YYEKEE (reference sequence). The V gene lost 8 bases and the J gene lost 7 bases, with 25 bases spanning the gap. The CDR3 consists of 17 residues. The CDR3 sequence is CASWGLPPGHLNSPLHF. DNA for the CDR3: TGTGCCAGTTGGGGACTACCGCCGGGACACCTCAATTCACCCCTCCACTTT.

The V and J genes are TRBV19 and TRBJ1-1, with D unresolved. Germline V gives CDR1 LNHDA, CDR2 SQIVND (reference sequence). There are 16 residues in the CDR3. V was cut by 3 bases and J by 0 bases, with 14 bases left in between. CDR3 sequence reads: CASSISVASLNTEAFF. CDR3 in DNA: TGTGCCAGTAGTATCTCGGTGGCCAGCCTGAACACTGAAGCTTTCTTT.

DNA of the CDR3: TGTGCCAGCAGCAAAAGGACTAGCGGGGTCAACACCGGGGAGCTGTTTTTT. It translates to CASSKRTSGVNTGELFF. This chain connects TRBV21-1 to TRBJ2-2; the table calls TRBD2, which could not be checked here. TRBV21-1 is recorded as a pseudogene. This CDR3 comprises 17 residues.

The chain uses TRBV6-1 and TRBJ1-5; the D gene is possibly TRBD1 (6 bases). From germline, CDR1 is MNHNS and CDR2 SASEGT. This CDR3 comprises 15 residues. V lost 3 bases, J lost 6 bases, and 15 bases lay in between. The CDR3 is CASSDQPGVGQPQHF. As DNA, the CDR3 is TGTGCCAGCAGTGACCAACCAGGGGTCGGTCAGCCCCAGCATTTT.

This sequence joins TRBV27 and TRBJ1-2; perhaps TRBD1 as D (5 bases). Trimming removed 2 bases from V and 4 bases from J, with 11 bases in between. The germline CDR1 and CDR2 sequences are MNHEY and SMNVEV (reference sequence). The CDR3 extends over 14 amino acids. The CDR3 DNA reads TGTGCCAGCAGTTTACGGCAGGGCATCTATGGCTACACCTTC. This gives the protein CASSLRQGIYGYTF.

The CDR3 sequence is CASSLGPGRQQGPQHF. The CDR3 DNA is TGCGCCAGCAGCTTAGGGCCAGGGAGACAGCAAGGGCCCCAGCATTTT. This chain joins TRBV5-1 and TRBJ1-5, with D maybe TRBD1 (5 bases). From germline, CDR1 is SGHRS and CDR2 YFSETQ. The CDR3 extends over 16 amino acids. Trimming cost V 2 bases and J 9 bases, with 21 bases left between them. Supplemented by reference TRBV5-1 and TRBJ1-5, the full variable domain reads KAGVTQTPRYLIKTRGQQVTLSCSPISGHRSVSWYQQTPGQGLQFLFEYFSETQRNKGNFPGRFSGRQFSNSRSEMNVSTLELGDSALYLCASSLGPGRQQGPQHFGDGTRLSIL.

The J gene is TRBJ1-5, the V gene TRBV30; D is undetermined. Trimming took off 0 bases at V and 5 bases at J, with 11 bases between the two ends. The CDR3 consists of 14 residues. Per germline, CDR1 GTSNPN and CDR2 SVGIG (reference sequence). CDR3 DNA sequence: TGTGCCTGGAGTGTAACGGGGATCGATCAGCCCCAGCATTTT. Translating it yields CAWSVTGIDQPQHF.

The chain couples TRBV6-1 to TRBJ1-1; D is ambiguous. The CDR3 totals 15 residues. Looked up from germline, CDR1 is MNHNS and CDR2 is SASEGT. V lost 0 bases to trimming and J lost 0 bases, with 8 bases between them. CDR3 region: CASSEAVTMNTEAFF. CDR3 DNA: TGTGCCAGCAGTGAAGCCGTGACCATGAACACTGAAGCTTTCTTT.